This T cell receptor delta chain was documented in a study of gamma-delta T cells after stem cell transplantation. TCRdb used CATT to re-call clones from the RT-PCR reads. The sample includes some 1,500 delta-chain clones, about 16% of them seen just once. A few counts support this clone. The clonotype originates from a human donor. It is not recorded whose cells these are; they may come from a transplant donor. The source material was gamma-delta T cells.

This chain's CDR3 is CACDTSSTAWDTRQMFF. The CDR3, as DNA: TGTGCCTGTGACACCTCCAGTACTGCCTGGGACACCCGACAGATGTTTTTC. This rearrangement joins TRDV2 to TRDJ3; D ambiguous. This CDR3 contains 17 residues. V lost 0 bases and J lost 2, with 10 bases in between. Per germline, CDR1 GEAIGNYY and CDR2 EKD.